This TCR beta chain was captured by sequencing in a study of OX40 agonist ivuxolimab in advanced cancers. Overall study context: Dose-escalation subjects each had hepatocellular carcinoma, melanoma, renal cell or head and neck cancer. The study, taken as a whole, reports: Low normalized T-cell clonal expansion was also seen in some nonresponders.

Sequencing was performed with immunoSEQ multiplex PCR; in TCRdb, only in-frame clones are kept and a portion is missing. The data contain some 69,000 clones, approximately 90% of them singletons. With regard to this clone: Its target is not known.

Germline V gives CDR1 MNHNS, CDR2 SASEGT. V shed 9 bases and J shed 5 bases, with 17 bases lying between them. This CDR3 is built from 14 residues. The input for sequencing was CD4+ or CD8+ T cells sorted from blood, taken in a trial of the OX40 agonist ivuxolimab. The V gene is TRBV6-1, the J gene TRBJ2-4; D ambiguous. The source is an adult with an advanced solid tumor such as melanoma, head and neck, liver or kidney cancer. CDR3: CASSTVVSQNIQYF. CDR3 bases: TGTGCCAGTTCGACCGTCGTCTCCCAAAACATTCAGTACTTC.